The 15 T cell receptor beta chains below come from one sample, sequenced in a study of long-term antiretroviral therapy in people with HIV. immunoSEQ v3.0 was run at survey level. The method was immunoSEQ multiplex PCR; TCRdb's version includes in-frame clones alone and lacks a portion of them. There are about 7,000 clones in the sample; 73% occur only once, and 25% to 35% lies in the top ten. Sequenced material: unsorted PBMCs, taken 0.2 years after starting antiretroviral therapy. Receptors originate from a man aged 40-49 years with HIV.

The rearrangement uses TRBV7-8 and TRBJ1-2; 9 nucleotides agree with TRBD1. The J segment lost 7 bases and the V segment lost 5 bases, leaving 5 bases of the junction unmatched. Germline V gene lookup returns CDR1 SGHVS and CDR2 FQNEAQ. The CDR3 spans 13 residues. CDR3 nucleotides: TGTGCCAGCAGCGCCGACAGGGGGTCTGGCTACACCTTC. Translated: CASSADRGSGYTF.

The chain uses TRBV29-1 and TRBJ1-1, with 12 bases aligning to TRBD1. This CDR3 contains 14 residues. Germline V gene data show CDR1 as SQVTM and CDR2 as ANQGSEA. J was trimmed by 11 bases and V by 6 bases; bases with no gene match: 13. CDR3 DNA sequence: TGCAGCGTCGTATTCGGGACAGGGGGCCTAGAGGCTTTCTTT. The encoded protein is CSVVFGTGGLEAFF.

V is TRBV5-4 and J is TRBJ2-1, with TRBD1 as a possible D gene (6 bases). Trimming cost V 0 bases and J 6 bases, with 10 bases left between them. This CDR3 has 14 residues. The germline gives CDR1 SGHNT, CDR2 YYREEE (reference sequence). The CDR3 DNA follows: TGTGCCAGCAGCTTGGTCGGACAGTTCAATGAGCAGTTCTTC. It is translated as CASSLVGQFNEQFF.

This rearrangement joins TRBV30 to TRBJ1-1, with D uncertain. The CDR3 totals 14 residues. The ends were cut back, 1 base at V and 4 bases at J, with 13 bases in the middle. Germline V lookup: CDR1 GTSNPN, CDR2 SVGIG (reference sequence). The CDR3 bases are TGTGCCTGGAGTGGGGGTATTTTGGGCACTGAAGCTTTCTTT. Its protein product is CAWSGGILGTEAFF.

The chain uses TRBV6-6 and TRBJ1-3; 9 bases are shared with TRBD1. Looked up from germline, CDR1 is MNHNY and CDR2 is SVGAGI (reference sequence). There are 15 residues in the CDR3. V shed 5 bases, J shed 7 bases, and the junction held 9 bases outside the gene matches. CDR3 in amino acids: CASSGGQGLANTIYF. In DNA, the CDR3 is TGTGCCAGCAGTGGGGGACAGGGATTAGCGAACACCATATATTTT.

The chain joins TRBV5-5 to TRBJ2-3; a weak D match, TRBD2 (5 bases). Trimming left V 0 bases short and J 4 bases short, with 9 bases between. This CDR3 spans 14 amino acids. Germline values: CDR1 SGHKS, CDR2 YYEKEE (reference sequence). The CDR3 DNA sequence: TGTGCCAGCAGCTTGGCGTTGCGGGCAGATACGCAGTATTTT. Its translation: CASSLALRADTQYF.

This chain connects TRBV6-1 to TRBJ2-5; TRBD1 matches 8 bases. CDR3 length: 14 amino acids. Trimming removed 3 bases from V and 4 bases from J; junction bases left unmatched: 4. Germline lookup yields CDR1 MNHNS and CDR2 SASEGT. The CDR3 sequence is CASSDGDRLETQYF. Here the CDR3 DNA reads TGTGCCAGCAGTGATGGGGACAGGCTAGAGACCCAGTACTTC.

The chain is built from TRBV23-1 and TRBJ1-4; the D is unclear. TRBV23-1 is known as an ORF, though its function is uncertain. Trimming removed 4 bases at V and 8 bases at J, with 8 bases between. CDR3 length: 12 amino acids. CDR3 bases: TGCGCCAGCAGTCGTTCCCCCGAAAAACTGTTTTTT. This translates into CASSRSPEKLFF.

The CDR3 sequence: CARRVENTEAFF. In DNA form, the CDR3 reads TGTGCCAGAAGGGTTGAGAACACTGAAGCTTTCTTT. V is TRBV2 and J is TRBJ1-1; D remains unclear. The CDR3 spans 12 residues. CDR1 and CDR2 from the germline V gene are SNHLY and FYNNEI. The ends were cut back, 9 bases at V and 1 base at J, with 9 bases in the middle.

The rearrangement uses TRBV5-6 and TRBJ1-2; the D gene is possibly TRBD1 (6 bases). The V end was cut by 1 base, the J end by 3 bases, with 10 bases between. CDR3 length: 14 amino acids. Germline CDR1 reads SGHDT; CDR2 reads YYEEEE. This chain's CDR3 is CASSLTGAYYGYTF. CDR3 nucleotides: TGTGCCAGCAGCTTGACGGGGGCCTACTATGGCTACACCTTC.

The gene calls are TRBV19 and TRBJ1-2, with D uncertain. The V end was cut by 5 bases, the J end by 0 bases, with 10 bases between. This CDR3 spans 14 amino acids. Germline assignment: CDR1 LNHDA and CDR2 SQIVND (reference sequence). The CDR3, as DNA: TGTGCCAGTAGTCCTACAGTGACTAACTATGGCTACACCTTC. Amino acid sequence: CASSPTVTNYGYTF.

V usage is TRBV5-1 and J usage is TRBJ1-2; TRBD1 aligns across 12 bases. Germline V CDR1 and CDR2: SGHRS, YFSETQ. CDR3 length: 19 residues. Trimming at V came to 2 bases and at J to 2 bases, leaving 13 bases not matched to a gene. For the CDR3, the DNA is TGCGCCAGCAGCTTCGCCGGGACAGGGGGACAGGGGGCAAACTATGGCTACACCTTC. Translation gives CASSFAGTGGQGANYGYTF. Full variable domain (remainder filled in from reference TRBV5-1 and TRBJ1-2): KAGVTQTPRYLIKTRGQQVTLSCSPISGHRSVSWYQQTPGQGLQFLFEYFSETQRNKGNFPGRFSGRQFSNSRSEMNVSTLELGDSALYLCASSFAGTGGQGANYGYTFGSGTRLTVV.

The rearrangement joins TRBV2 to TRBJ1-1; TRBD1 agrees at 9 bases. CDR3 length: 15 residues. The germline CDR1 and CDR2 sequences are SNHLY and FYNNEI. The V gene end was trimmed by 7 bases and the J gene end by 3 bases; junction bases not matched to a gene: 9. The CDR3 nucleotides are TGTGCCAGCACCCCTGGGACAGGGTTGGACACTGAAGCTTTCTTT. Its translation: CASTPGTGLDTEAFF.

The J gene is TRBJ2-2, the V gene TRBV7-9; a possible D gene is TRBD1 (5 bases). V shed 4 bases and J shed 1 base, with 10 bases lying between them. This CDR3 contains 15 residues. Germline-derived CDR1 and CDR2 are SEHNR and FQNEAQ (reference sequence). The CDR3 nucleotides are TGTGCCAGCAGCTCAACCGACAGGAACACCGGGGAGCTGTTTTTT. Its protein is CASSSTDRNTGELFF.

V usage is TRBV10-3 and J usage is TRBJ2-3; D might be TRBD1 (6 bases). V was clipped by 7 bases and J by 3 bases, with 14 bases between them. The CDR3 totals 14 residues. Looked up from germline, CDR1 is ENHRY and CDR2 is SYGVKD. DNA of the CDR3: TGTGCCATCACCCCGACAGGCGAAACAGATACGCAGTATTTT. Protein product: CAITPTGETDTQYF.